This is a list of T cell receptor beta chains from one sample in a study of identical twins. Via MiXCR, TCRdb re-called the 5' RACE reads, giving one row per CDR3 protein. The table includes around 1.7 million distinct CDR3 sequences, less than 35% detected once. What was sequenced was cord blood. Source of these receptors: a newborn girl in good health. The CDR3 runs from the conserved cysteine through the conserved F or W. The D gene is left open where the match is weak.

>NA|TRBJ1-4|TRBV14
CASSQDPDEKLFF
>NA|TRBJ1-5|TRBV20-1
CSASYSGAIMPQHF
>NA|TRBJ2-5|TRBV7-9
CASSLVQGVGNEQYF
>TRBD1|TRBJ2-6|TRBV10-3
CAISGDRGATGANVLTF
>NA|TRBJ2-1|TRBV21-1
CASTQGCEQFF
>TRBD2|TRBJ2-7|TRBV3-1
CASSQYYRRGGSKNEQYF
>TRBD1|TRBJ1-2|TRBV20-1
CSASETGPGYTF
>NA|TRBJ2-7|TRBV20-1
CSARSIQTYEQYF
>TRBD1|TRBJ2-2|TRBV6-5
CASRRDRRPTGELFF
>NA|TRBJ2-5|TRBV2
CASFLQETQYF
>NA|TRBJ1-5|TRBV18
CASSTSGTFQHF
>TRBD1|TRBJ1-5|TRBV10-3
CAISEDRDGNQPQHF
>TRBD2|NA|TRBV9
CASRTRGPSGGVYEQYF
>NA|TRBJ1-4|TRBV11-2
CASSFSIPRINEKLFF
>NA|TRBJ2-5|TRBV28
CASSLLVEREQYF
>NA|TRBJ1-4|TRBV2
CASRETPQSGEKLFF
>NA|TRBJ1-5|TRBV4-1
CASSQIGINQPQHF
>NA|TRBJ2-1|TRBV5-1
CASSWTLGVNEQFF
>NA|TRBJ2-5|TRBV29-1
CSVSGPDQETQYF
>NA|TRBJ2-1|TRBV20-1
CSASMADVISYNEQFF
>NA|TRBJ2-2|TRBV28
CASGSLARTANTGELFF
>NA|TRBJ2-1|TRBV15
CATSRDRADNEQFF
>NA|NA|TRBV25-1
CASSEYKGSLYNEQYF
>TRBD2|TRBJ2-7|TRBV4-2
CASSQPTLAGHTYEQYF
>TRBD2|TRBJ2-3|TRBV30
CASPSGGFTDTQYF
>NA|TRBJ1-1|TRBV11-2
CASSLVSTEEAFF
>NA|TRBJ2-3|TRBV25-1
CASKLRASTDTQYF
>NA|TRBJ2-7|TRBV20-1
CSRTGASYEQYF
>TRBD2|TRBJ2-1|TRBV4-2
CASSQFKSSRGAYNEQFF
>NA|TRBJ2-7|TRBV24-1
CATTRPVGSYEQYF
>TRBD2|TRBJ2-7|TRBV4-2
CASSPLGVAGNTYEQYF
>TRBD1|TRBJ2-5|TRBV4-1
CASSQPRQGAYEQYF
>NA|TRBJ1-5|TRBV4-1
CASSQDRGDYQPQHF
>TRBD2|TRBJ2-7|TRBV12-3/TRBV12-4
CASSFRREGRYEQYF
>NA|TRBJ2-7|TRBV21-1
CASSKERDLPYEQYF
>TRBD2|TRBJ2-3|TRBV29-1
CSVARGSGTSSDTQYF
>TRBD2|TRBJ2-3|TRBV20-1
CSASGGRTDTQYF
>TRBD1|NA|TRBV2
CAVPDRLGYEQYF
>TRBD1|TRBJ2-3|TRBV7-9
CASSTTGHTDTQYF
>TRBD2|TRBJ2-3|TRBV5-1
CAGSQRGDTDTQYF
>NA|TRBJ2-1|TRBV5-1
CASSLVPAGRNNEQFF
>NA|TRBJ2-5|TRBV9
CASRPSGGGFETQYF
>NA|TRBJ1-4|TRBV20-1
CSARVPSEKLFF
>NA|TRBJ2-3|TRBV20-1
CSARGGHRTDTQYF
>NA|TRBJ2-3|TRBV2
CASIFATGTDTQYF
>NA|TRBJ2-7|TRBV5-1
CASSTEGAGSSYNEQYF
>TRBD1|TRBJ1-2|TRBV6-1
CASSSGTGRVGYTF
>NA|TRBJ2-2|TRBV4-1
CASSPGHITNTGELFF
>TRBD1|TRBJ2-1|TRBV5-1
CASSDQGQGNEQFF
>NA|TRBJ1-5|TRBV15
CATSKQDQPQHF
>NA|NA|TRBV6-6
CASRTTIDEQYF
>NA|NA|TRBV28
CASRPPWGEQYF
>TRBD1|TRBJ1-1|TRBV27
CASSLSFGQGYMTEAFF
>TRBD2|TRBJ2-7|TRBV7-9
CASSSPTSGTTGYEQYF
>NA|TRBJ2-1|TRBV3-1
CASHLAGTYEQFF